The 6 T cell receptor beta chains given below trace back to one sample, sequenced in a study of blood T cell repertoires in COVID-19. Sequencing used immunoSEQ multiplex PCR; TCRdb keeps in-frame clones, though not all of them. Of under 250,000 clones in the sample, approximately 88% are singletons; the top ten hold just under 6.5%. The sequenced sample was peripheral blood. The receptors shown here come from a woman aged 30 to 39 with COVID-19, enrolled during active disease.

Here the CDR3 DNA reads TGTGCCAGCAGCCCACTACAGGGTACGCAGTATTTT. Protein: CASSPLQGTQYF. The rearrangement joins TRBV6-5 to TRBJ2-3, with D possibly being TRBD1 (6 bases). CDR3 length: 12 residues. The V gene lost 6 bases and the J gene lost 8 bases, with 12 bases spanning the gap. Looked up from germline, CDR1 is MNHEY and CDR2 is SVGAGI.

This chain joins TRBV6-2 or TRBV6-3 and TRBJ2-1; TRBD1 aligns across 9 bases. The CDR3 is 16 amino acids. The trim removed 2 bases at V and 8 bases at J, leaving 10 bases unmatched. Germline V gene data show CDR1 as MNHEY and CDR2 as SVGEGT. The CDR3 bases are TGTGCCAGCAGTTACGATTCCGGGACAGGGATGGATGAGCAGTTCTTC. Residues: CASSYDSGTGMDEQFF.

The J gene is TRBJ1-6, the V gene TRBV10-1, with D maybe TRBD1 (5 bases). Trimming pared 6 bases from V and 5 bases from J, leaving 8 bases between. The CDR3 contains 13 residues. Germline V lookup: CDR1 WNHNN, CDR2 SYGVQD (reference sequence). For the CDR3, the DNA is TGCGCCAGCAGGGACACGAATAATTCACCCCTCCACTTT. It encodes CASRDTNNSPLHF.

The DNA of the CDR3 is TGCGCCAGCAGCCAATCGAGAAGCCCCACCGGGGAGCTGTTTTTT. Amino acids: CASSQSRSPTGELFF. The chain has TRBV4-3 and TRBJ2-2; D gene ambiguous. The germline gives CDR1 LGHNA, CDR2 YSLEER. The CDR3 extends over 15 amino acids. Trimming removed 2 bases from V and 4 bases from J, with 11 bases in between.

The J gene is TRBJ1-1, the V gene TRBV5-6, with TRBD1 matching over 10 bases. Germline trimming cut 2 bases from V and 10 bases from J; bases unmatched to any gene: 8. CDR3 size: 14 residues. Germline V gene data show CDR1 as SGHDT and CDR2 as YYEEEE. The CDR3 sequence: CASSFGTGDLGAFF. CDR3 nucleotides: TGTGCCAGCAGCTTTGGGACAGGGGATCTGGGAGCTTTCTTT.

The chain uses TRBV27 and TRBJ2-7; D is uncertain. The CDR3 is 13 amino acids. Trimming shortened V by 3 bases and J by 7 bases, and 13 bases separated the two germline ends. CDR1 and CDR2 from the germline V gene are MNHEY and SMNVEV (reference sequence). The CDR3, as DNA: TGTGCCAGCAGTTTGAACCTCCTGCGGGAGCAGTACTTC. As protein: CASSLNLLREQYF.